These 5 T cell receptor beta chains were sequenced from one sample in a study of blood T cell repertoires in COVID-19. Clones were read by immunoSEQ multiplex PCR, and TCRdb kept only the in-frame ones, dropping some. The sample has 400,000 or so clones; roughly 90% are singletons. Sequencing was done on a sample of peripheral blood. The receptors derive from a man between 18 and 29 years old with COVID-19, enrolled during active disease.

V usage is TRBV12-3 or TRBV12-4 and J usage is TRBJ2-1; TRBD2 might be the D (6 bases). There are 11 residues in the CDR3. V was cut by 3 bases and J by 9 bases, with 6 bases left in between. CDR3 in amino acids: CASSLGGEQFF. CDR3 sequence (DNA): TGTGCCAGCAGTTTGGGGGGTGAGCAGTTCTTC.

The chain uses TRBV5-1 and TRBJ2-2; D unresolved. The germline V and J ends were trimmed by 4 bases and 6 bases, with 10 bases remaining between them. Germline V lookup: CDR1 SGHRS, CDR2 YFSETQ. The CDR3 is 13 amino acids. The CDR3 region has the DNA TGCGCCAGCAGCCCTGACTTACCCGGGGAGCTGTTTTTT. The encoded protein is CASSPDLPGELFF.

The chain uses TRBV14 and TRBJ2-7, with TRBD2 matching 10 bases. The CDR3 covers 15 residues. Germline V gene data show CDR1 as SGHDN and CDR2 as FVKESK. Trimming removed 0 bases from V and 3 bases from J; junction bases left unmatched: 2. The CDR3 DNA sequence: TGTGCCAGCAGCCAAGAGACTAGCGGGTTCTACGAGCAGTACTTC. Translating gives CASSQETSGFYEQYF.

The CDR3 protein is CASSLVQRGRSFGDGYTF. DNA for the CDR3: TGTGCCAGCAGCTTAGTACAAAGGGGGCGATCTTTCGGTGATGGCTACACCTTC. The chain couples TRBV7-2 to TRBJ1-2; 7 bases agree with TRBD1. Germline CDR1 SGHTA, CDR2 FQGNSA. J lost 6 bases, V lost 1 base, and 17 bases had no gene match. The CDR3 runs 18 residues.

V usage is TRBV11-3 and J usage is TRBJ2-7; the match to TRBD2 covers 9 bases. The CDR3 loop spans 13 amino acids. The germline gives CDR1 SGHNT, CDR2 YENEEA. J gave up 5 bases and V 1 base, and 0 bases lay outside the gene matches. This CDR3 reads CASSLGTSDEQYF. CDR3 in DNA: TGTGCCAGCAGCTTAGGGACTAGCGACGAGCAGTACTTC.